Listed below are T cell receptor beta chains from one sample, sequenced in a study of cytomegalovirus exposure and HLA in healthy donors. TCRdb's copy holds only in-frame clones and misses some; the assay was immunoSEQ multiplex PCR. The sample shows 160,000 or so clones, roughly 80% of them seen only once. The sample comprised PBMCs. The receptors were sampled from a young man in good health and CMV-seropositive. The CDR3 runs from the conserved cysteine through the conserved F or W. The D gene is left open where the match is weak. Clone size is stated in some rows and not others, as once, few, many or a class when expanded.

>TRBJ1-2|NA|14|NA|TRBV19
TGTGCCAGTAGTATAGGAGGGCAGGTCTATGGCTACACCTTC
CASSIGGQVYGYTF
>TRBJ1-2|NA|12|TRBD1|TRBV9
TGTGCCAGCAGCGTGGGGACAGATGGCTACACCTTC
CASSVGTDGYTF
>TRBJ2-1|NA|15|NA|TRBV12-5
TGTGCTAGTGGTTTTGGAGCGGTCTCCTACAATGAGCAGTTCTTC
CASGFGAVSYNEQFF
>TRBJ1-2|NA|13|NA|TRBV5-1
TGCGCCAGCAGCTTGGAGGGCAGGGATGGCTACACCTTC
CASSLEGRDGYTF
>TRBJ2-1|NA|15|TRBD1|TRBV6-6
TGTGCCAGCAGTTACCCCAGGGGGAGAACAAATGAGCAGTTCTTC
CASSYPRGRTNEQFF
>TRBJ1-2|NA|16|NA|TRBV11-2
TGTGCCAGCAGCTTATCCCTACCAGGGTCCCCTAGGGGCTACACCTTC
CASSLSLPGSPRGYTF
>TRBJ1-6|NA|15|NA|TRBV19
TGTGCCAGTAGTCAAGTACAGGTTGGAAATTCACCCCTCCACTTT
CASSQVQVGNSPLHF
>TRBJ2-3|NA|16|NA|TRBV5-1
TGCGCCAGCAGCTTGGCCAATGGCGCCGGCGAGACGGGATCGTATTTT
CASSLANGAGETGSYF
>TRBJ2-3|NA|16|NA|TRBV7-9
TGTGCCAGCAGCTTAGCGGGAGCGGTGAGCACAGATACGCAGTATTTT
CASSLAGAVSTDTQYF
>TRBJ2-5|NA|15|NA|TRBV28
TGTGCCAGCAGTCTAGGACAGGGAGGGGAAGAGACCCAGTACTTC
CASSLGQGGEETQYF
>TRBJ1-5|few|15|NA|TRBV2
TGTGCCAGCAGGGCGTCTTGGAGAAGCAATCAGCCCCAGCATTTT
CASRASWRSNQPQHF
>TRBJ2-7|NA|18|NA|TRBV7-6
TGTGCCAGCAGCTCTCCCGTAACTTTTAGGACTACCACCTACGAGCAGTACTTC
CASSSPVTFRTTTYEQYF
>TRBJ2-7|NA|15|NA|TRBV13
TGTGCCAGCAGCCTCACGATGGCGGGCTCCTACGAGCAGTACTTC
CASSLTMAGSYEQYF
>TRBJ2-1|NA|17|TRBD2|TRBV7-8
TGTGCCAGCAGCTCACACAGGGGACTAGCCGGCTACAATGAGCAGTTCTTC
CASSSHRGLAGYNEQFF
>TRBJ1-4|NA|14|TRBD1|TRBV7-9
TGTGCCAGCGGTGTGGACAGGGTAGATGAAAAACTGTTTTTT
CASGVDRVDEKLFF
>TRBJ1-2|NA|12|NA|TRBV4-3
TGCGCCAGCGGGAGGGGGGAAGATGGCTACACCTTC
CASGRGEDGYTF
>TRBJ1-2|NA|17|TRBD1|TRBV27
TGTGCCAGCAGTTATGGGACAGGGGATTTGTCTAACTATGGCTACACCTTC
CASSYGTGDLSNYGYTF
>TRBJ1-1|once|17|NA|TRBV5-8
TGTGCCAGCAGCATAAGACAGGATTCCTCGTTTGGGACTGAAGCTTTCTTT
CASSIRQDSSFGTEAFF
>TRBJ2-3|NA|14|NA|TRBV6-4
TGTGCCAGCAGTGGGGCAGGCGCCACAGATACGCAGTATTTT
CASSGAGATDTQYF
>TRBJ1-5|NA|16|TRBD1|TRBV19
TGTGCCAGTAGTACCTACGACAGGGGAGTGGATCAGCCCCAGCATTTT
CASSTYDRGVDQPQHF
>TRBJ2-1|few|17|TRBD2|TRBV9
TGTGCCAGCAGCCTAACTAGCGGGGGCTCGTCCTACAATGAGCAGTTCTTC
CASSLTSGGSSYNEQFF
>TRBJ2-7|NA|15|TRBD1|TRBV5-5
TGTGCCAGCAGCTCCCCGGGACAGGGAGCCTTCGAGCAGTACTTC
CASSSPGQGAFEQYF
>TRBJ2-2|NA|14|NA|TRBV25-1
TGTGCCAGCCGGGCCCCCCCAGGAGGCGGGGAGCTGTTTTTT
CASRAPPGGGELFF
>TRBJ2-3|NA|15|NA|TRBV5-1
TGCGCCAGCAGCTCGGAACGGGGAGAAACAGATACGCAGTATTTT
CASSSERGETDTQYF
>TRBJ2-3|NA|13|TRBD2|TRBV5-4
TGTGCCAGCAGCTTGGAGGCTAGCGGGACGCAGTATTTT
CASSLEASGTQYF
>TRBJ2-7|NA|14|NA|TRBV7-2
TGTGCCAGCAGCCGAGAGGCCATCGCACACGAGCAGTACTTC
CASSREAIAHEQYF
>TRBJ1-4|NA|15|NA|TRBV5-1
TGCGCCAGCAGCTTTGGGACAACAACTAATGAAAAACTGTTTTTT
CASSFGTTTNEKLFF
>TRBJ2-7|NA|15|TRBD1|TRBV7-9
TGTGCCAGCAGCTTAGGACAGGGAAACTTCTACGAGCAGTACTTC
CASSLGQGNFYEQYF
>TRBJ1-3|NA|14|NA|TRBV10-3
TGTGCCATCAGACAGGACGCTAACGGAAACACCATATATTTT
CAIRQDANGNTIYF
>TRBJ1-6|NA|15|NA|TRBV5-1
TGCGCCAGCAGCTTGGCCAATGGGGCTGGTTCACCCCTCCACTTT
CASSLANGAGSPLHF
>TRBJ2-2|NA|15|TRBD1|TRBV6-6
TGTGCCAGCAGGCCCGGGACAGGCAACACCGGGGAGCTGTTTTTT
CASRPGTGNTGELFF
>TRBJ2-2|few|14|TRBD1|TRBV19
TGTGCCAGTAGTGGGACAGCAAACACCGGGGAGCTGTTTTTT
CASSGTANTGELFF
>TRBJ1-2|NA|16|NA|TRBV5-6
TGTGCCAGCAGCTTGGGTGGTGGGGGCCCGAACTATGGCTACACCTTC
CASSLGGGGPNYGYTF
>TRBJ2-3|NA|16|NA|TRBV4-3
TGCGCCAGCAGCGTCCAGGAGGGTACGGGTTCAGATACGCAGTATTTT
CASSVQEGTGSDTQYF
>TRBJ1-1|NA|15|NA|TRBV5-1
TGCGCCAGCAGCTGGCTAGGACAGACGAACACTGAAGCTTTCTTT
CASSWLGQTNTEAFF
>TRBJ2-5|NA|15|TRBD1|TRBV6-6
TGTGCCAGCAGTTACACCAGGACAGGGGGAGAGACCCAGTACTTC
CASSYTRTGGETQYF
>TRBJ2-5|NA|15|TRBD2|TRBV11-2
TGTGCCAGCACGCGCGGGGCGGGGGATCAAGAGACCCAGTACTTC
CASTRGAGDQETQYF
>TRBJ1-1|NA|15|NA|TRBV2
TGTGCCAGCAGACCCCTAGGACAGATGAACACTGAAGCTTTCTTT
CASRPLGQMNTEAFF
>TRBJ2-3|NA|15|TRBD2|TRBV25-1
TGTGCCAGCAGTGAAGCCGGACTAGCGGGAGATACGCAGTATTTT
CASSEAGLAGDTQYF
>TRBJ1-2|NA|13|TRBD1|TRBV2
TGTGCCAGTGGGACAGGGGGACTACTGGGCTACACCTTC
CASGTGGLLGYTF
>TRBJ2-1|NA|14|NA|TRBV7-2
TGTGCCAGCAGAAACCCAGGGTCCTACAATGAGCAGTTCTTC
CASRNPGSYNEQFF
>TRBJ2-7|many|14|NA|TRBV27
TGTGCCAGCAGTTTGGGCCTAGCGAACTACGAGCAGTACTTC
CASSLGLANYEQYF
>TRBJ2-7|NA|15|TRBD2|TRBV28
TGTGCCAGCAGGCCTCCCCGCGGGAGGGCCCAAGAGCAGTACTTC
CASRPPRGRAQEQYF
>TRBJ2-7|NA|15|TRBD1|TRBV13
TGTGCCAGCAGCAAAGGACAGGGGAGTAATTACGAGCAGTACTTC
CASSKGQGSNYEQYF
>TRBJ2-7|NA|15|NA|TRBV9
TGTGCCAGCAGCGGCTGGGGGGAGGATGAGTACGAGCAGTACTTC
CASSGWGEDEYEQYF
>TRBJ2-3|once|17|TRBD2|TRBV27
TGTGCCAGCAGTTCTTACGTAGCGGGAGGGCCGGGGGATACGCAGTATTTT
CASSSYVAGGPGDTQYF
>TRBJ2-1|NA|12|NA|TRBV9
TGTGCCAGCAGCGTAGTGGAGAATGAGCAGTTCTTC
CASSVVENEQFF
>TRBJ2-7|NA|15|NA|TRBV6-5
TGTGCCAGCAGTTACTCATCCTTGGGGACATACGAGCAGTACTTC
CASSYSSLGTYEQYF
>TRBJ2-7|NA|14|TRBD1|TRBV30
TGTGCCTGGAGTTCGGACAGGTACACCCACGAGCAGTACTTC
CAWSSDRYTHEQYF
>TRBJ1-4|NA|13|NA|TRBV28
TGTGCCAGCACCTCCGCGGGTGTCGAAAAACTGTTTTTT
CASTSAGVEKLFF
>TRBJ1-2|few|15|TRBD1|TRBV27
TGTGCCAGCAGTCCCGGGACAGGGCATTACTATGGCTACACCTTC
CASSPGTGHYYGYTF
>TRBJ2-1|NA|16|TRBD2|TRBV30
TGTGCCTGGAGATTGCCCGGGACTACCATATACAATGAGCAGTTCTTC
CAWRLPGTTIYNEQFF
>TRBJ2-7|NA|13|NA|TRBV4-2
TGTGCCAGCAGCCAAGATCCCTCGAGAGAGCAGTACTTC
CASSQDPSREQYF